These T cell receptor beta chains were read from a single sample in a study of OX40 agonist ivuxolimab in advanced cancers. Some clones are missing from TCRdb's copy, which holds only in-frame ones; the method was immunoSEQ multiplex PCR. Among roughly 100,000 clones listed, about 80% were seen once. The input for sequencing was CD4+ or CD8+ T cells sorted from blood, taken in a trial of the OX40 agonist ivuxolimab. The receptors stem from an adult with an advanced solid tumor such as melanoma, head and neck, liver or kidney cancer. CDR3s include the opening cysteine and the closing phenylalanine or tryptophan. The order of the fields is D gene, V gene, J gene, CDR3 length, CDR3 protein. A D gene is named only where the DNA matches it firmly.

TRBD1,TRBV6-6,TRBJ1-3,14,CASSYGGQGNTIYF
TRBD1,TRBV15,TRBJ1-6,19,CATSRKSGQGASYNSPLHF
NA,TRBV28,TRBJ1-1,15,CASSFWAAINTEAFF
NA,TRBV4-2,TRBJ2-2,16,CASSPGQGRGTGELFF
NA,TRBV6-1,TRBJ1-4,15,CASSEGIGGGEKLFF
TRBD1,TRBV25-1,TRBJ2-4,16,CASSEWKGATKNIQYF
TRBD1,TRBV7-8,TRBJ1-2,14,CASSSRQGTRGYTF
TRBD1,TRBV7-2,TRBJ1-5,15,CASSLLGQTNQPQHF
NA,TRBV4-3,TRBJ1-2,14,CASSQDQGYYGYTF
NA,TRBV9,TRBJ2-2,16,CASSGQTGVLTGELFF
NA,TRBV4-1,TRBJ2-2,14,CASSPYGDTGELFF
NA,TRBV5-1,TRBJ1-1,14,CASSLGHGNTEAFF
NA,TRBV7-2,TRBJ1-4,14,CASSQVRGNEKLFF
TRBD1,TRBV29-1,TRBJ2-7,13,CSARTGGIYEQYF
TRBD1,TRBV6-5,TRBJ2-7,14,CASRPSGQGNEQYF
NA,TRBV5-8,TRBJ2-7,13,CASSLANLLEQYF
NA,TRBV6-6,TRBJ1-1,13,CASSYQGYTEAFF